These 18 T cell receptor beta chains were sequenced from one sample in a study of cytomegalovirus exposure and HLA in healthy donors. 13 Jbeta primers and 60 Vbeta primers were used for the PCR. Measured with immunoSEQ multiplex PCR; TCRdb has only the in-frame clones, and not every one. The table includes about 130,000 clones, around 70% detected once. The material sequenced was PBMCs. All receptors come from a man aged 30-40 years in good health and CMV-seronegative.

The chain has TRBV7-9 and TRBJ1-3; tentative D call: TRBD1 (6 bases). CDR3 size: 16 residues. Trimming pared 4 bases from V and 1 base from J, leaving 14 bases between. Germline V lookup: CDR1 SEHNR, CDR2 FQNEAQ (reference sequence). The CDR3 DNA is TGTGCCAGCAGCTCTCAAAGGGGGAGTTCTGGAAACACCATATATTTT. Translated: CASSSQRGSSGNTIYF. Complete variable domain (other parts from reference TRBV7-9 and TRBJ1-3): DTGVSQNPRHKITKRGQNVTFRCDPISEHNRLYWYRQTLGQGPEFLTYFQNEAQLEKSRLLSDRFSAERPKGSFSTLEIQRTEQGDSAMYLCASSSQRGSSGNTIYFGEGSWLTVV.

In this sample, this clone turned up a few times. The genes are TRBV9 and TRBJ2-3; 9 bases map to TRBD2. From germline, CDR1 is SGDLS and CDR2 YYNGEE. V was clipped by 4 bases and J by 6 bases; unmatched bases: 12. The CDR3 has 16 amino acids. The CDR3 here is CASSPEAGGPGDTQYF. The DNA of the CDR3 is TGTGCCAGCAGCCCCGAGGCGGGGGGGCCTGGCGATACGCAGTATTTT.

The J gene is TRBJ1-1, the V gene TRBV15, with a weak D call TRBD1 (5 bases). Trimming shortened V by 0 bases and J by 4 bases, and 6 bases separated the two germline ends. The length of the CDR3 is 13 residues. Germline V CDR1 and CDR2: LNHNV, YYDKDF (reference sequence). This chain's CDR3 is CATSRETVTEAFF. CDR3 nucleotides: TGTGCCACCAGCAGAGAGACAGTCACTGAAGCTTTCTTT.

The gene calls are TRBV4-1 and TRBJ2-1, with a tentative D call TRBD2 (6 bases). Germline CDR1 reads MGHRA; CDR2 reads YSYEKL. The CDR3 has 19 residues. With 3 bases removed from V and 0 bases from J, the gap between germline ends came to 21 bases. The CDR3 DNA sequence: TGCGCCAGCAGCCAGCTAGGGCGGGACTCTACAAACTCCTACAATGAGCAGTTCTTC. Its translation: CASSQLGRDSTNSYNEQFF.

This chain links TRBV4-2 with TRBJ1-6; D might be TRBD1 (5 bases). The CDR3 consists of 18 residues. Germline V gene sequence: CDR1 LGHNA, CDR2 YNFKEQ. V was pared by 0 bases and J by 0 bases, with 12 bases between. Written as DNA, the CDR3 is TGTGCCAGCAGCCAAGATTGGGGGGGAGGCTCCTATAATTCACCCCTCCACTTT. Encoded protein: CASSQDWGGGSYNSPLHF.

V is TRBV10-3 and J is TRBJ1-2; 9 bases fit TRBD1. V dropped 3 bases and J dropped 3; count of bases not matched to a gene: 5. The germline CDR1 and CDR2 sequences are ENHRY and SYGVKD. This CDR3 is 15 amino acids long. The CDR3 here is CAISDQQGAHYGYTF. The CDR3 nucleotides read TGTGCCATCAGTGATCAACAGGGGGCTCACTATGGCTACACCTTC.

This chain's CDR3 is CASSPGGTEAFF. DNA for the CDR3: TGTGCCAGCAGTCCGGGTGGGACTGAAGCTTTCTTT. V is TRBV6-5 and J is TRBJ1-1; D uncertain. Trimming removed 5 bases at V and 5 bases at J, with 9 bases between. The germline V gene encodes CDR1 MNHEY and CDR2 SVGAGI. This CDR3 is 12 amino acids long.

This clone has a handful of counts. This sequence joins TRBV6-1 and TRBJ2-1; 7 bases match TRBD1. This CDR3 contains 13 residues. Per germline, CDR1 MNHNS and CDR2 SASEGT. V was pared by 7 bases and J by 9 bases, with 9 bases of the junction left unmatched. The DNA of the CDR3 is TGTGCCAGCACCGGCGACAGGGCGGGTGAGCAGTTCTTC. This encodes CASTGDRAGEQFF.

This clone was recorded only once. The genes are TRBV10-3 and TRBJ1-2; D ambiguous. The CDR3 spans 17 residues. V dropped 4 bases and J dropped 5 bases, with 23 bases sitting between them. Germline V CDR1 and CDR2: ENHRY, SYGVKD. CDR3 loop: CAISGGPAELRTYGYTF. The DNA for the CDR3 is TGTGCCATCAGTGGTGGTCCCGCTGAGCTGCGAACGTATGGCTACACCTTC.

This clone has just a few counts. This rearrangement joins TRBV6-5 to TRBJ1-2, with 7 nucleotides matching TRBD1. Germline CDR1 and CDR2: MNHEY and SVGAGI. J was trimmed by 8 bases and V by 6 bases; bases with no gene match: 9. The CDR3 totals 13 residues. The CDR3 spells CASSPQGPPGYTF. The DNA for the CDR3 is TGTGCCAGCAGCCCACAGGGGCCTCCCGGCTACACCTTC.

The chain recombines TRBV7-9 with TRBJ2-1, with 14 bases that match TRBD2. The CDR3 is 18 residues long. V was pared by 5 bases and J by 2 bases, with 8 bases of the junction left unmatched. CDR1 and CDR2 from the germline V gene are SEHNR and FQNEAQ (reference sequence). This CDR3 reads CASSAPGLAGAAYNEQFF. The CDR3, as DNA: TGTGCCAGCAGCGCCCCGGGACTAGCGGGAGCGGCCTACAATGAGCAGTTCTTC.

This clone occurred a few times. This chain connects TRBV29-1 to TRBJ2-7; 9 bases match TRBD1. The ends lost 3 bases at V and 9 bases at J; junction bases unmatched: 21. The CDR3 loop spans 17 amino acids. Germline V lookup: CDR1 SQVTM, CDR2 ANQGSEA. CDR3 region: CSVDGLPPGQGSSRQYF. The CDR3 DNA reads as TGCAGCGTTGACGGACTCCCCCCGGGACAGGGAAGTAGTAGGCAGTACTTC.

This clone was seen once. V is TRBV7-9 and J is TRBJ2-3, with 11 bases aligning to TRBD2. The V gene end was trimmed by 3 bases and the J gene end by 6 bases; junction bases not matched to a gene: 14. CDR1 is SEHNR, CDR2 FQNEAQ, per germline (reference sequence). This CDR3 spans 18 amino acids. CDR3 amino acids: CASSLVWTSGLAADTQYF. The CDR3 coding sequence is TGTGCCAGCAGCTTGGTTTGGACTAGCGGGTTAGCTGCGGATACGCAGTATTTT.

This clone appeared a single time. The chain employs TRBV4-1 and TRBJ1-2, with a tentative D call TRBD1 (6 bases). The CDR3 is 13 residues long. V was pared by 4 bases and J by 8 bases, with 14 bases between. CDR1 is MGHRA, CDR2 YSYEKL, per germline. CDR3 in amino acids: CASSPRQEPGYTF. CDR3 nucleotide sequence: TGCGCCAGCAGCCCGCGACAGGAACCCGGCTACACCTTC.

The V gene is TRBV27, the J gene TRBJ2-7, with TRBD2 identical over 7 bases. The CDR3 runs 14 residues. Trimming cost V 3 bases and J 5 bases; bases outside gene matches: 7. CDR1 and CDR2 (germline): MNHEY, SMNVEV (reference sequence). The CDR3 protein is CASSLGGSFHEQYF. The CDR3 region has the DNA TGTGCCAGCAGTTTGGGGGGGAGTTTCCACGAGCAGTACTTC.

This chain connects TRBV28 to TRBJ1-1; 7 bases are a match to TRBD1. J was trimmed by 4 bases and V by 6 bases; bases with no gene match: 5. The CDR3 extends over 13 amino acids. The germline CDR1 and CDR2 sequences are MDHEN and SYDVKM. CDR3 sequence (DNA): TGTGCCAGCAGGAGCAGGGACAGCACTGAAGCTTTCTTT. Its translation is CASRSRDSTEAFF. The whole variable domain, remainder taken from reference TRBV28 and TRBJ1-1, is DVKVTQSSRYLVKRTGEKVFLECVQDMDHENMFWYRQDPGLGLRLIYFSYDVKMKEKGDIPEGYSVSREKKERFSLILESASTNQTSMYLCASRSRDSTEAFFGQGTRLTVV.

The chain links TRBV7-8 to TRBJ1-3, with D unresolved. Germline CDR1 SGHVS, CDR2 FQNEAQ. V was clipped by 5 bases and J by 3 bases, with 11 bases between them. This CDR3 comprises 14 residues. The CDR3 nucleotides read TGTGCCAGCAGCCTATCAATGAATGGAAACACCATATATTTT. It specifies CASSLSMNGNTIYF.

In this sample, this clone turned up a few times. J is TRBJ1-2 and V is TRBV20-1, with 8 bases fitting TRBD1. J was trimmed by 8 bases and V by 4 bases; bases with no gene match: 3. Germline lookup yields CDR1 DFQATT and CDR2 SNEGSKA (reference sequence). CDR3 length equals 11 residues. CDR3 in amino acids: CSAIDRGGYTF. The CDR3 coding sequence is TGCAGTGCTATAGACAGGGGCGGCTACACCTTC.